The next 22 T cell receptor beta chains were all read from a single sample in a study of cytotoxic CD8 clonotypes in ibrutinib-treated CLL. Here immunoSEQ multiplex PCR was the method, and the copy in TCRdb shows in-frame clones only, minus some. The sample lists more than 140,000 clones; 77% were seen once. Sequences were derived from PBMCs, sampled after 12 months of ibrutinib treatment. The receptors come from a human donor with chronic lymphocytic leukemia.

This clone has just a few counts. The chain has TRBV30 and TRBJ1-2; the D gene is possibly TRBD1 (6 bases). This CDR3 contains 15 residues. Germline-derived CDR1 and CDR2 are GTSNPN and SVGIG (reference sequence). Trimming pared 2 bases from V and 0 bases from J, leaving 13 bases between. CDR3 DNA sequence: TGTGCCTGGAGTCGGGACATACTAACTAACTATGGCTACACCTTC. This gives the protein CAWSRDILTNYGYTF.

The chain joins TRBV14 to TRBJ2-7; TRBD2 agrees at 9 bases. CDR3 length: 14 residues. CDR1 and CDR2 (germline): SGHDN, FVKESK. With 1 base clipped from V and 2 bases from J, the junction kept 0 bases outside the gene matches. This CDR3 reads CASSQVAGAYEQYF. The CDR3 DNA reads as TGTGCCAGCAGCCAAGTAGCGGGGGCCTACGAGCAGTACTTC.

This chain uses TRBV7-2 with TRBJ1-2; TRBD1 matches at 7 bases. V lost 3 bases and J lost 3; bases outside the gene matches: 7. This CDR3 comprises 15 residues. CDR1 and CDR2 (germline): SGHTA, FQGNSA. CDR3 in DNA: TGTGCCAGCAGCTTGACAGGGCAGTTCGACTATGGCTACACCTTC. Translated, it gives CASSLTGQFDYGYTF.

This chain joins TRBV5-4 and TRBJ2-3; D uncertain. V was pared by 0 bases and J by 4 bases, with 15 bases between. Germline CDR1 is SGHNT and CDR2 is YYREEE (reference sequence). This CDR3 is built from 16 residues. DNA for the CDR3: TGTGCCAGCAGCTTGGAAGCAGGATGGAACGCAGATACGCAGTATTTT. It specifies CASSLEAGWNADTQYF.

This chain links TRBV4-1 with TRBJ2-5; 9 nucleotides agree with TRBD2. This CDR3 has 17 amino acids. Germline trimming cut 4 bases from V and 2 bases from J; bases unmatched to any gene: 11. Germline V lookup: CDR1 MGHRA, CDR2 YSYEKL. CDR3 nucleotide sequence: TGCGCCAGCAGCCGGAACTTTGACGCGGGGGGGCAAGAGACCCAGTACTTC. Amino acids: CASSRNFDAGGQETQYF.

This clone was detected only a few times. J is TRBJ1-2 and V is TRBV19; 7 bases agree with TRBD1. The CDR3 loop spans 12 amino acids. Germline assignment: CDR1 LNHDA and CDR2 SQIVND (reference sequence). Trimming removed 7 bases from V and 4 bases from J; junction bases left unmatched: 3. In DNA form, the CDR3 reads TGTGCCAGTATCTCAGGGGGCTATGGCTACACCTTC. Its translation: CASISGGYGYTF. The full variable domain, completed using reference TRBV19 and TRBJ1-2, is DGGITQSPKYLFRKEGQNVTLSCEQNLNHDAMYWYRQDPGQGLRLIYYSQIVNDFQKGDIAEGYSVSREKKESFPLTVTSAQKNPTAFYLCASISGGYGYTFGSGTRLTVV.

Concerning this clone: One end of the junction varies from germline; a read error may be responsible. This chain links TRBV6-5 with TRBJ1-3; perhaps TRBD1 as D (5 bases). Germline V lookup: CDR1 MNHEY, CDR2 SVGAGI. The CDR3 is 14 residues long. CDR3 nucleotide sequence: TGTGCCACCAGTGCAGGGCCCTCTGGAAACACCATATATTTT. It codes for CATSAGPSGNTIYF.

The chain carries TRBV5-1 and TRBJ2-2; 9 nucleotides agree with TRBD1. The CDR3 is 19 residues long. Unmatched junction bases numbered 15, after V lost 3 bases and J lost 3 bases. Germline loops: CDR1 SGHRS, CDR2 YFSETQ. CDR3 loop: CASSSGQGYGSGDTGELFF. The CDR3 DNA reads as TGCGCCAGCAGCTCAGGACAGGGGTATGGGTCGGGTGACACCGGGGAGCTGTTTTTT.

The chain combines TRBV27 with TRBJ1-6; D unresolved. Germline assignment: CDR1 MNHEY and CDR2 SMNVEV (reference sequence). V gave up 5 bases and J gave up 8 bases, with 16 bases separating them. The CDR3 has 15 amino acids. The CDR3 DNA sequence: TGTGCCAGCAGTCCGATTGAGGGTTTGGATTCACCCCTCCACTTT. Its protein product is CASSPIEGLDSPLHF.

The chain is built from TRBV4-1 and TRBJ2-1; no definite D call. Trimming pared 0 bases from V and 0 bases from J, leaving 9 bases between. CDR1 is MGHRA and CDR2 is YSYEKL in the germline V gene. CDR3 length: 16 residues. Here the CDR3 reads CASSQERPHSYNEQFF. In DNA form, the CDR3 reads TGCGCCAGCAGCCAAGAACGGCCCCACTCCTACAATGAGCAGTTCTTC.

The V and J genes are TRBV4-3 and TRBJ2-7, with D possibly being TRBD2 (6 bases). V was shortened by 5 bases and J by 4 bases, with 12 bases between the two germline ends. The CDR3 spans 13 residues. Germline lookup yields CDR1 LGHNA and CDR2 YSLEER. The CDR3 spells CASSSDAGYEQYF. The CDR3 DNA follows: TGCGCCAGCAGCTCCGATGCGGGGTACGAGCAGTACTTC.

V usage is TRBV9 and J usage is TRBJ2-7, with TRBD2 as a possible D gene (6 bases). V lost 6 bases to trimming and J lost 5 bases, with 21 bases between them. Looked up from germline, CDR1 is SGDLS and CDR2 is YYNGEE. The CDR3 is 15 amino acids. The CDR3 DNA reads as TGTGCCAGCACCCAGGAGCTAGCGCCTTTTCACGAGCAGTACTTC. Its protein is CASTQELAPFHEQYF.

A few counts support this clone. The rearrangement joins TRBV5-1 to TRBJ1-2; D uncertain. Germline V gene sequence: CDR1 SGHRS, CDR2 YFSETQ. V was shortened by 0 bases and J by 3 bases, with 12 bases between the two germline ends. The CDR3 is made up of 15 amino acids. For the CDR3, the DNA is TGCGCCAGCAGCTTGGTTTTGGGGTGGGACTATGGCTACACCTTC. Translation: CASSLVLGWDYGYTF.

The V gene is TRBV7-3, the J gene TRBJ2-1; 8 bases match TRBD2. Germline V gene lookup returns CDR1 SGHTA and CDR2 FQGTGA. The CDR3 spans 15 residues. The V and J ends lost 3 bases and 5 bases, in that order; junction bases with no gene match: 6. As DNA, the CDR3 is TGTGCCAGCAGCTTTAGCGGGACCACCCACAATGAGCAGTTCTTC. It translates to CASSFSGTTHNEQFF.

V and J are TRBV5-1 and TRBJ1-2, with unresolved D. Germline CDR1 SGHRS, CDR2 YFSETQ. V was cut by 0 bases and J by 6 bases, with 6 bases left in between. The CDR3 has 12 amino acids. The CDR3 coding sequence is TGCGCCAGCAGCTTGGACCGAGATGGCTACACCTTC. Its translation is CASSLDRDGYTF.

This chain connects TRBV28 to TRBJ2-6, with a tentative D call TRBD1 (5 bases). The germline CDR1 and CDR2 sequences are MDHEN and SYDVKM. The CDR3 is 17 amino acids. Trimming removed 1 base at V and 2 bases at J, with 12 bases between. The CDR3 sequence is CASSLFGGAAGANVLTF. The CDR3 bases are TGTGCCAGCAGTTTATTCGGTGGGGCTGCTGGGGCCAACGTCCTGACTTTC.

The chain employs TRBV14 and TRBJ2-1, with D unresolved. The CDR3 is 14 residues long. Deletions cut 3 bases from V and 4 bases from J, with 10 bases between. Germline-derived CDR1 and CDR2 are SGHDN and FVKESK. This CDR3 is CASSQVLGYNEQFF. The CDR3 DNA sequence: TGTGCCAGCAGCCAGGTCTTGGGGTACAATGAGCAGTTCTTC.

The chain has TRBV5-6 and TRBJ1-2, with D perhaps matching TRBD1 (5 bases). The CDR3 contains 13 residues. CDR1 is SGHDT, CDR2 YYEEEE, per germline. V was pared by 0 bases and J by 8 bases, with 11 bases between. CDR3 loop: CASSLDRLLGYTF. Here the CDR3 DNA reads TGTGCCAGCAGCTTGGACAGGCTCCTGGGCTACACCTTC. Supplemented by reference TRBV5-6 and TRBJ1-2, the full variable domain reads DAGVTQSPTHLIKTRGQQVTLRCSPKSGHDTVSWYQQALGQGPQFIFQYYEEEERQRGNFPDRFSGHQFPNYSSELNVNALLLGDSALYLCASSLDRLLGYTFGSGTRLTVV.

The chain combines TRBV7-9 with TRBJ2-7; weak D call: TRBD1 (6 bases). Trimming left V 0 bases short and J 3 bases short, with 15 bases between. Germline-derived CDR1 and CDR2 are SEHNR and FQNEAQ (reference sequence). The CDR3 runs 16 residues. CDR3 sequence reads: CASSLARTGRYYEQYF. The CDR3 nucleotides are TGTGCCAGCAGCTTAGCGCGTACAGGGAGATACTACGAGCAGTACTTC.

CDR3 bases: TGTGCCAGCACCCGCGGACAGGGCATATCCGAGCAGTACTTC. It encodes CASTRGQGISEQYF. This chain links TRBV6-1 with TRBJ2-7, with 8 bases identical to TRBD1. This CDR3 is 14 amino acids long. V shed 7 bases and J 6 bases; nucleotides not matched to a gene: 11. The germline V gene encodes CDR1 MNHNS and CDR2 SASEGT.

The rearrangement links TRBV23-1 to TRBJ1-5, with 7 positions matching TRBD1. TRBV23-1 carries the ORF label, with uncertain function. Trimming removed 1 base from V and 0 bases from J; junction bases left unmatched: 3. This CDR3 is 16 amino acids long. The chain's CDR3 is CASSQWDSHSNQPQHF. The CDR3 nucleotides are TGCGCCAGCAGTCAATGGGACAGTCATAGCAATCAGCCCCAGCATTTT.

CDR3 loop: CASSPQGGEQYF. CDR3 nucleotide sequence: TGTGCCAGCAGCCCCCAGGGTGGGGAGCAGTACTTC. The V call is TRBV7-9, the J call TRBJ2-7, with D possibly TRBD1 on 5 matching bases. The CDR3 is 12 amino acids. V was shortened by 5 bases and J by 7 bases, with 12 bases between the two germline ends. CDR1 SEHNR and CDR2 FQNEAQ come from the germline V gene (reference sequence).